This T cell receptor (beta chain) was sequenced for a study of shared clonotypes between healthy human individuals. The wider study: A couple of women and three men aged 18 to 49 made up the donors. Each donor's CD8 memory used one plate, CD8 naive two, each CD4 subset three.

Turning to this clone: Its antigen is still unknown.

The CDR3 contains 14 residues. Per germline, CDR1 MNHEY and CDR2 SVGAGI. V was cut by 4 bases and J by 2 bases, with 8 bases left in between. CD45RO-negative CD8 cells positively selected for CCR7 made up the naive population, which excluded terminally differentiated effector memory CD45RA+ cells. Assay used: immunoSEQ multiplex PCR; TCRdb lists only in-frame clones, some missing. This table has approximately 810,000 clones, nearly 95% appearing once. Study results and caveats: Though the depth was large, rarefaction showed that sorted-subset sequencing was incomplete. Larger estimated richness was generally recorded for naive subsets relative to memory subsets.

Specimen: naive CD8+ T cells sorted from blood. The rearrangement joins TRBV6-5 to TRBJ2-2; D uncertain. The receptor was derived from a man aged 30 to 39 in good health. The CDR3 sequence: CASSSGENTGELFF. In DNA, the CDR3 is TGTGCCAGCAGTTCTGGGGAAAACACCGGGGAGCTGTTTTTT.